This entry is about one T cell receptor (beta chain). Source study methods: The authors estimated nucleated cell counts from reference gene primer amplification. Profiling relied on immunoSEQ multiplex PCR, and the TCRdb table lists in-frame clones only, not all of them. V, J and clone size are those of that table, while D and trimming were read from the DNA. This table holds some 70,000 clones, approximately 90% found once. The data are from a study of blood T cell repertoires in COVID-19. On the study more broadly: Whether acute or convalescent, the COVID-19 samples came from the United States, Italy and Spain. From T cells, B-cell-depleted T cells, or PBMCs came the material, which was cDNA or gDNA.

This CDR3 region has 12 residues. Trimming left V 4 bases short and J 4 bases short, with 6 bases between. The V gene's germline CDR1 is SGHRS and CDR2 YFSETQ. This clonotype originated in a man in his 60s with acute or convalescent COVID-19. The J gene is TRBJ2-1, the V gene TRBV5-1; D is undetermined. The source material was peripheral blood. The DNA of the CDR3 is TGCGCCAGCAGCGCGACTTACAATGAGCAGTTCTTC. Residues: CASSATYNEQFF.